These T cell receptor beta chains were read from a single sample in a study of T cell responses to AZD1222 COVID-19 vaccine. Some clones are missing from TCRdb's copy, which holds only in-frame ones; the method was immunoSEQ multiplex PCR. The data contain about 140,000 clones, less than 95% of them singletons. Sequencing used peripheral blood, obtained 28 days after the second AZD1222 dose. Receptors were obtained from an adult who received the AZD1222 COVID-19 vaccine. Both conserved end residues are part of each CDR3. Fields, in order: D gene, J gene, clone size, V gene, CDR3 DNA, CDR3 protein. The D gene is left open where the match is weak. The size entry is marked missing in some rows and otherwise reads once, few, many or a size class.

>NA|TRBJ1-3|NA|TRBV5-4
TGTGCCAGCAGGGTGGACATCTCTGGAAACACCATATATTTT
CASRVDISGNTIYF
>TRBD1|TRBJ2-6|once|TRBV5-1
TGCGCCAGCAGCTTCGAGACAGGGACCTCTGGGGCCAACGTCCTGACTTTC
CASSFETGTSGANVLTF
>NA|TRBJ1-2|NA|TRBV20-1
TGCAGTGCTAGTGTACCCGGTGGGTTGGGCTACACCTTC
CSASVPGGLGYTF
>NA|TRBJ1-1|NA|TRBV28
TGTGCCAGCAGTTTAATTGTCGTCGGGACTCCACAAACTTTCTTT
CASSLIVVGTPQTFF
>NA|TRBJ1-4|NA|TRBV9
TGTGCCAGCAGCGGGCGTGCCGGGGCTAATGAAAAACTGTTTTTT
CASSGRAGANEKLFF
>NA|TRBJ2-7|NA|TRBV6-2/TRBV6-3
TGTGCCAGCAGTTACGACATCCGGGCCTACGAGCAGTACTTC
CASSYDIRAYEQYF
>NA|TRBJ1-1|NA|TRBV18
TGTGCCAGCTCGGTATCAGAGAACACTGAAGCTTTCTTT
CASSVSENTEAFF
>TRBD1|TRBJ2-5|NA|TRBV19
TGTGCCAGTAGTAGACAGGGTCAAGAGACCCAGTACTTC
CASSRQGQETQYF
>NA|TRBJ2-7|NA|TRBV5-1
TGCGCCAGCAGCACGGGGGTTCGTAGCGAGCAGTACTTC
CASSTGVRSEQYF
>NA|TRBJ2-1|NA|TRBV5-1
TGCGCCAGCAGCTTCACGCGTCAGGGTAATGAGCAGTTCTTC
CASSFTRQGNEQFF
>NA|TRBJ1-1|NA|TRBV19
TGTGCCAGTGGGGAGGCTTTCTTT
CASGEAFF
>TRBD1|TRBJ2-7|NA|TRBV5-1
TGCGCCAGCAGCCCTTGGGACAGGGGGCTATTTGCCTACGAGCAGTACTTC
CASSPWDRGLFAYEQYF
>TRBD1|TRBJ1-1|NA|TRBV29-1
TGCAGCGTTGCCCACCTTCGACAGGGGGCGGGCACTGAAGCTTTCTTT
CSVAHLRQGAGTEAFF
>TRBD2|TRBJ2-5|NA|TRBV3-1/TRBV3-2
TGTGCCAGCAGCCAAGCTTCCCATAGCGGGGTAGGGACCCAGTACTTC
CASSQASHSGVGTQYF
>NA|TRBJ2-2|NA|TRBV24-1
TGTGCCACCAGTGATCCGACAGTGAACACCGGGGAGCTGTTTTTT
CATSDPTVNTGELFF
>TRBD1|TRBJ1-1|NA|TRBV28
TGTGCCAGTTTGAGTCCAGGGGGCAACACTGAAGCTTTCTTT
CASLSPGGNTEAFF
>NA|TRBJ1-3|NA|TRBV7-6
TGTGCCAGCAGCTTATCATTCAGTTTCTCTGGAAACACCATATATTTT
CASSLSFSFSGNTIYF
>TRBD1|TRBJ1-6|NA|TRBV3-1/TRBV3-2
TGTGCCAGCAGCCAACCGACAGGGGAGGCTTCACCCCTCCACTTT
CASSQPTGEASPLHF
>TRBD2|TRBJ2-3|NA|TRBV5-1
TGCGCCAGCAGCTTATCACTAGCGCGGGCAGCCGATACGCAGTATTTT
CASSLSLARAADTQYF
>NA|TRBJ2-7|NA|TRBV28
TGTGCCATCTCAACCCCGGGAACAACCTACGAGCAGTACTTC
CAISTPGTTYEQYF
>NA|TRBJ2-3|NA|TRBV30
TGTGCCTGGAGCCGGGATGTCCCCGATACGCAGTATTTT
CAWSRDVPDTQYF
>TRBD1|TRBJ2-2|NA|TRBV9
TGTGCCAGCAGCAAAGGGACAGCAAACACCGGGGAGCTGTTTTTT
CASSKGTANTGELFF
>TRBD1|TRBJ2-7|NA|TRBV6-5
TGTGCCAGCAGTTACTCCACAGGGGCTCCCTACGAGCAGTACTTC
CASSYSTGAPYEQYF
>NA|TRBJ2-7|once|TRBV29-1
TGCAGCGTTGGGGTTGGGACCTCGGCCTCCGAGCAGTACTTC
CSVGVGTSASEQYF
>NA|TRBJ2-3|NA|TRBV11-2
TGTGCCAGCAGCGGGGGGCGCGATACGCAGTATTTT
CASSGGRDTQYF
>NA|TRBJ2-7|NA|TRBV28
TGTGCCAGCAGTTTAGGCCAGCCCTACGAGCAGTACTTC
CASSLGQPYEQYF
>NA|TRBJ2-7|NA|TRBV19
TGTGCCAGTAGTGACCAGGGGTACGAGCAGTACTTC
CASSDQGYEQYF
>NA|TRBJ2-7|NA|TRBV5-4
TGTGCCAGCAGCTTGGGGGGATCATCGAACTACGAGCAGTACTTC
CASSLGGSSNYEQYF
>NA|TRBJ1-1|few|TRBV6-6
TGTGCCAGCGGGCCCAGGGGAGACACTGAAGCTTTCTTT
CASGPRGDTEAFF
>TRBD1|TRBJ2-5|once|TRBV6-5
TGTGCCAGCAGGACAGGGGGCGCGGAGACCCAGTACTTC
CASRTGGAETQYF
>NA|TRBJ1-5|NA|TRBV28
TGTGCCAGCAGTTTCGGCAGCCTAAATCAGCCCCAGCATTTT
CASSFGSLNQPQHF
>NA|TRBJ2-3|NA|TRBV2
TGTGCCAGCTCTCCAACTAGATGGGGAGATACGCAGTATTTT
CASSPTRWGDTQYF
>NA|TRBJ1-2|NA|TRBV6-5
TGTGCCAGCAGTTTAACAGGCAACTATGGCTACACCTTC
CASSLTGNYGYTF
>NA|TRBJ1-6|NA|TRBV12-3/TRBV12-4
TGTGCCAGCAGTTTAGGGGTAACCCTCCACTTT
CASSLGVTLHF
>NA|TRBJ1-3|NA|TRBV28
TGTGCCAGCAGCGTAGACAGTAATCGAGGAAACACCATATATTTT
CASSVDSNRGNTIYF
>TRBD2|TRBJ2-1|NA|TRBV6-2/TRBV6-3
TGTGCCAGCAGTCCACCGTTCACGACTAGCGGGAGGTACAATGAGCAGTTCTTC
CASSPPFTTSGRYNEQFF
>TRBD1|TRBJ2-7|NA|TRBV6-5
TGTGCCAGCAGGGTGGGACAGGTCCTGTACGAGCAGTACTTC
CASRVGQVLYEQYF
>NA|TRBJ1-2|NA|TRBV5-1
TGCGCCAGCAGCTTGGCCTCCTATGGCTACACCTTC
CASSLASYGYTF
>NA|TRBJ1-2|NA|TRBV19
TGTGCCAGTAGTCCACAGGGATACTATGGCTACACCTTC
CASSPQGYYGYTF
>NA|TRBJ1-1|once|TRBV27
TGTGCCAGCAGTGGAGGGAACACTGAAGCTTTCTTT
CASSGGNTEAFF